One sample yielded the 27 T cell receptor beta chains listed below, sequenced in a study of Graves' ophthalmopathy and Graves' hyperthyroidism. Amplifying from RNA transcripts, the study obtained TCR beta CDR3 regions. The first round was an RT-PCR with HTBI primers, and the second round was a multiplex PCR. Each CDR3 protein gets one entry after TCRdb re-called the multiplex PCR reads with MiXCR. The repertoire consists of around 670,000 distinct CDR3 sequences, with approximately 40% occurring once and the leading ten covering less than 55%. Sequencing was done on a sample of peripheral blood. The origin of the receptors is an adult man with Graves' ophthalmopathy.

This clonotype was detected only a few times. Here the CDR3 reads CASSPELAGGQETQYF. DNA for the CDR3: TGTGCCAGCAGCCCGGAGCTAGCGGGAGGGCAAGAGACCCAGTACTTC. The chain links TRBV12-3 or TRBV12-4 to TRBJ2-5, with 12 bases identical to TRBD2. The ends lost 6 bases at V and 2 bases at J; junction bases unmatched: 7. There are 16 residues in the CDR3.

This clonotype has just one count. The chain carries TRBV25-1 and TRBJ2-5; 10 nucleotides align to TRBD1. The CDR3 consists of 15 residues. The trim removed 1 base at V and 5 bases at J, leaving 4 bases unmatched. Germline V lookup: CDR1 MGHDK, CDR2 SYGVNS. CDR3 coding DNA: TGTGCCAGCAGTGAATTCAGGACAGGGGGGGAGACCCAGTACTTC. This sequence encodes CASSEFRTGGETQYF.

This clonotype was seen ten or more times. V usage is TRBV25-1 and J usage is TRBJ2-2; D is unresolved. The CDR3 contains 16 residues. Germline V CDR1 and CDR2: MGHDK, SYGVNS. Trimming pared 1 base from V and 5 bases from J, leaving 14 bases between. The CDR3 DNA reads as TGTGCCAGCAGTGAATTAGGGCAGTCTGGTACCGGGGAGCTGTTTTTT. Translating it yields CASSELGQSGTGELFF.

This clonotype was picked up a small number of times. As DNA, the CDR3 is TGTGCCAGCAGTGGCGACTTCAGCGTTAACACTGAAGCTTTCTTT. Protein: CASSGDFSVNTEAFF. The V and J genes are TRBV27 and TRBJ1-1; D remains ambiguous. V was pared by 5 bases and J by 2 bases, with 15 bases between. Germline values: CDR1 MNHEY, CDR2 SMNVEV (reference sequence). The CDR3 has 15 amino acids.

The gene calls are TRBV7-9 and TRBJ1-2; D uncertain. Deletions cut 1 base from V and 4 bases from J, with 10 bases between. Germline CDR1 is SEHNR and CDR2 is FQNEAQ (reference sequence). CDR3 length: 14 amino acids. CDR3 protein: CASSLGVPFYGYTF. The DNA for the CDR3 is TGTGCCAGCAGCTTAGGGGTACCCTTCTATGGCTACACCTTC.

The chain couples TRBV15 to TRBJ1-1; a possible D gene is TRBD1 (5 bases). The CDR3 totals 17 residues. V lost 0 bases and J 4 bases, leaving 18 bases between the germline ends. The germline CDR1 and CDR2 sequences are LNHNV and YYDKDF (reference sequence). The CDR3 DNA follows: TGTGCCACCAGCAGAGATTTCGGGGAGCACGGGGCCACTGAAGCTTTCTTT. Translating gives CATSRDFGEHGATEAFF.

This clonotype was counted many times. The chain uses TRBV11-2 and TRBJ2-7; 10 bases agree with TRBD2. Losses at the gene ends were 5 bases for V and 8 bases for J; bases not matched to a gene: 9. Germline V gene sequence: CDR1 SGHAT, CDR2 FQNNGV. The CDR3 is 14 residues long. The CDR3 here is CASSASGRAMKQYF. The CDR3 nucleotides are TGTGCCAGCAGCGCCAGCGGGAGGGCCATGAAGCAGTACTTC. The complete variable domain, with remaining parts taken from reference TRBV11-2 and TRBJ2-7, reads EAGVAQSPRYKIIEKRQSVAFWCNPISGHATLYWYQQILGQGPKLLIQFQNNGVVDDSQLPKDRFSAERLKGVDSTLKIQPAKLEDSAVYLCASSASGRAMKQYFGPGTRLTVT.

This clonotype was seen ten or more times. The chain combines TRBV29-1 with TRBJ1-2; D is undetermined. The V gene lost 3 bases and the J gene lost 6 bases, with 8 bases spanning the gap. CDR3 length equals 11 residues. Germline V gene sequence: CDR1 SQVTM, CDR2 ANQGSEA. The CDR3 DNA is TGCAGCGTTGAGACTCCCAATGGCTACACCTTC. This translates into CSVETPNGYTF.

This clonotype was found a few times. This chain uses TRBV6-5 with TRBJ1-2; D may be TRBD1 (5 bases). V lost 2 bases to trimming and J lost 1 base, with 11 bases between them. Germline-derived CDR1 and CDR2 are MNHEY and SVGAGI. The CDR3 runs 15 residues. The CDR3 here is CASSYLPGNNYGYTF. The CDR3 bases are TGTGCCAGCAGTTACCTCCCAGGGAATAACTATGGCTACACCTTC.

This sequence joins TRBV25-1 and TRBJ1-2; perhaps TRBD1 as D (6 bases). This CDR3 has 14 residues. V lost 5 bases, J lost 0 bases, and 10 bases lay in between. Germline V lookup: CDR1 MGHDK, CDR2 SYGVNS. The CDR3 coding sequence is TGTGCCAGCAGTCGGGACAAATCTAACTATGGCTACACCTTC. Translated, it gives CASSRDKSNYGYTF.

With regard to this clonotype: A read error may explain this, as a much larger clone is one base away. This CDR3 reads CASSLAGEGCGYTF. The DNA of the CDR3 is TGTGCCAGCAGCTTAGCGGGGGAGGGGTGTGGCTACACCTTC. The J gene is TRBJ1-2, the V gene TRBV7-2; possible D gene TRBD1, 5 bases. The CDR3 consists of 14 residues. The V gene lost 0 bases and the J gene lost 7 bases, with 12 bases spanning the gap. CDR1 is SGHTA, CDR2 FQGNSA, per germline.

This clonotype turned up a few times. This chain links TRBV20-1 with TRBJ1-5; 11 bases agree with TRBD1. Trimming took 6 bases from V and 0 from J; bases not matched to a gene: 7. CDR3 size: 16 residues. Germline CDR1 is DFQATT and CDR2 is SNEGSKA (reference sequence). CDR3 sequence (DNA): TGCAGTGCGACGGGGACAGGGGGATTTAGCAATCAGCCCCAGCATTTT. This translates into CSATGTGGFSNQPQHF.

The CDR3 DNA sequence: TGTGCCAGCACCGGGACAGGGGAGGGCTACACCTTC. Translating it yields CASTGTGEGYTF. The genes are TRBV25-1 and TRBJ1-2; TRBD1 agrees at 10 bases. Germline V gene data show CDR1 as MGHDK and CDR2 as SYGVNS. The CDR3 runs to 12 residues. With V trimmed by 7 bases and J by 8 bases, 4 bases remained unmatched.

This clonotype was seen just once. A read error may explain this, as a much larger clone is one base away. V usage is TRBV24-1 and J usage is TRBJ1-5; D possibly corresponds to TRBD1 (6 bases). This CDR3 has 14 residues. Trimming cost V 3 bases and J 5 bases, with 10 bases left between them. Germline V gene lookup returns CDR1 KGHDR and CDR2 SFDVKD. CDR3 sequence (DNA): TGTGCCACCAGTGATCCGGCAGGGGATCAGCCCCAGCATTTT. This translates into CATSDPAGDQPQHF.

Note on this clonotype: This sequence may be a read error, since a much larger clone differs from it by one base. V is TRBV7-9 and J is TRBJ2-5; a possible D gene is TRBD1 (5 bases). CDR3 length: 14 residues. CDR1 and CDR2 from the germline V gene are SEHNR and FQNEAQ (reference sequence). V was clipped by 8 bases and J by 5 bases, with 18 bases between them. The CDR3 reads CASGPKGLVETQYF. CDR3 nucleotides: TGTGCCAGCGGCCCGAAGGGGCTAGTGGAGACCCAGTACTTC.

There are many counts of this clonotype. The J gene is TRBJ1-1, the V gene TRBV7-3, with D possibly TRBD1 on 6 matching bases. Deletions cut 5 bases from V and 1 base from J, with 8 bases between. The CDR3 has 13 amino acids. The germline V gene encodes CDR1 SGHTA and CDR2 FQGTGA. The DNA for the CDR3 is TGTGCCAGCAGCACAGGGCAGAACACTGAAGCTTTCTTT. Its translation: CASSTGQNTEAFF. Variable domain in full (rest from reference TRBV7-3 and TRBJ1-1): GAGVSQTPSNKVTEKGKYVELRCDPISGHTALYWYRQSLGQGPEFLIYFQGTGAADDSGLPNDRFFAVRPEGSVSTLKIQRTERGDSAVYLCASSTGQNTEAFFGQGTRLTVV.

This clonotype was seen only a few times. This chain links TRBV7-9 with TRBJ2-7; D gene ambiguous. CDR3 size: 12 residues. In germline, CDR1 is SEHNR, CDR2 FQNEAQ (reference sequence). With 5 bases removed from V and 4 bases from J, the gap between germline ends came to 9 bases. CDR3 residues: CASSPEVYEQYF. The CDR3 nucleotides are TGTGCCAGCAGCCCCGAAGTTTACGAGCAGTACTTC.

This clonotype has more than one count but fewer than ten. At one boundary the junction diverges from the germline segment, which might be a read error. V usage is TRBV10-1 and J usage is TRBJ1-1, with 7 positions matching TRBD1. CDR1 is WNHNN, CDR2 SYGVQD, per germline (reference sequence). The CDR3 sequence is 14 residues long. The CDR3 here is CASSQLGQDTEAFF. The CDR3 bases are TGTGCCAGCAGCCAGTTAGGACAGGACACTGAAGCTTTCTTT.

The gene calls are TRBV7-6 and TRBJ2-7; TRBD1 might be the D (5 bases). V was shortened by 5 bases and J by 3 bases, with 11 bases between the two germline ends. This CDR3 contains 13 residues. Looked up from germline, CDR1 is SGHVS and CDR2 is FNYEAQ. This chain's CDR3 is CASSQTDFYEQYF. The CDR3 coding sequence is TGTGCCAGCAGCCAGACAGATTTCTACGAGCAGTACTTC.

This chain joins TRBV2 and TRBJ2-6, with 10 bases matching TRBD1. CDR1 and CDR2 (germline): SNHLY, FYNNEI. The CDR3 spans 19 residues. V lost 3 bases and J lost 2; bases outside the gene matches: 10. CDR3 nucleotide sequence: TGTGCCAGCAGTGATACCCGGGACAGGGGCTTGCCTGGGGCCAACGTCCTGACTTTC. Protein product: CASSDTRDRGLPGANVLTF.

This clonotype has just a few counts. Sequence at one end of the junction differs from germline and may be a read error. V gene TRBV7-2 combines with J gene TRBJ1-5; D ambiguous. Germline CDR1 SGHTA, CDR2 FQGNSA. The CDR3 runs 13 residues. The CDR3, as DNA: TGCGCCAGCAGCCAGAAGGCGGGCCAGCCCCAGCATTTT. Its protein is CASSQKAGQPQHF.

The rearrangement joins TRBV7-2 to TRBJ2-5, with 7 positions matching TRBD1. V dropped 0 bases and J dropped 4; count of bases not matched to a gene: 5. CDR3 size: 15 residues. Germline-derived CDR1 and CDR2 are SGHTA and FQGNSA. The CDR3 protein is CASSLAGAGGETQYF. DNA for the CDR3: TGTGCCAGCAGCTTAGCTGGGGCAGGGGGAGAGACCCAGTACTTC.

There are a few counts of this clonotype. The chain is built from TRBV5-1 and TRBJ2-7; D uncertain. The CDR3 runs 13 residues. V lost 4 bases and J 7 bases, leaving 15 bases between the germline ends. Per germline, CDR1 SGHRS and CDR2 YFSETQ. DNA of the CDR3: TGCGCCAGCAGCCAAGATCGTTGGCGGGAGCAGTACTTC. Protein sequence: CASSQDRWREQYF.

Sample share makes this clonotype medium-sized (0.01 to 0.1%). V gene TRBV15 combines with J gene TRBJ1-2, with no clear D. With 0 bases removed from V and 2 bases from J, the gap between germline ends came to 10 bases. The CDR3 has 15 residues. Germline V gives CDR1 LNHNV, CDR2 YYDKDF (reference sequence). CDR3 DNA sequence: TGTGCCACCAGCAGAGATAGGGCCAAAAACTATGGCTACACCTTC. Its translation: CATSRDRAKNYGYTF.

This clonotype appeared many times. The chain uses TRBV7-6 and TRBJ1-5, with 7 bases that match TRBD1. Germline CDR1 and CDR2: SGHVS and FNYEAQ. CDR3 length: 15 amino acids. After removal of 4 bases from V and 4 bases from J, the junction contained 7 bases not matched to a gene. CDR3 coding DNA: TGTGCCAGCAGCTCGGGACAGTGGGTAAATCAGCCCCAGCATTTT. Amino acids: CASSSGQWVNQPQHF.

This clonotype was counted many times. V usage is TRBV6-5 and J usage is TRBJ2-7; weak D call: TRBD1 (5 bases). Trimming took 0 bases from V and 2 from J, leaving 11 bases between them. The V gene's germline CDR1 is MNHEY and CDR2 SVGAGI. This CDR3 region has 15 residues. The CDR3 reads CASSYSWTQTYEQYF. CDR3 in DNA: TGTGCCAGCAGTTACTCATGGACACAGACCTACGAGCAGTACTTC.

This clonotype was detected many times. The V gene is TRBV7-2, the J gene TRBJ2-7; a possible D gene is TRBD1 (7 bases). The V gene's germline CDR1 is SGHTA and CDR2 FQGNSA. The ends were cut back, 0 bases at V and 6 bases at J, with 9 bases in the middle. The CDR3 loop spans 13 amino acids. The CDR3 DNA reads TGTGCCAGCAGCTTAGCCCAGGGGGGCGAGCAGTACTTC. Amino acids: CASSLAQGGEQYF.